This TCR beta chain was documented in a study of T cells in Graves' hyperthyroidism and ophthalmopathy (dated by TCRdb to about 2019). For context, the study as a whole: Peripheral blood was collected at initial diagnosis, before any treatment. TCR V-J signatures able to tell the groups apart were searched for in a discovery cohort of some 100 patients, of whom 43 had Graves' ophthalmopathy and about 55 had stable Graves' hyperthyroidism. After blood sampling, hyperthyroidism patients were treated with methimazole at a starting dose of 30 mg daily, and ophthalmopathy patients were treated with high-dose intravenous methylprednisolone. According to the paper, TCR Vbeta CDR3 sequencing was carried out on 135 peripheral blood samples, which came from some 41 ophthalmopathy, approximately 78 hyperthyroidism and some 17 progressor patients. The 75 to 100 discovery patients were randomly divided into training and test sets at a 7:3 ratio. Prospective prediction of ophthalmopathy was tested in an independent validation cohort consisting of roughly 19 hyperthyroidism patients and more than 15 patients who later progressed to ophthalmopathy. Thyroid tissue and blood T-cell repertoires from roughly six Graves' hyperthyroidism patients were also compared in the study. The research as a whole found: Sample size was not statistically predetermined, and investigators were not blinded to group allocation. A model built on a 13 V-J signature distinguished ophthalmopathy from stable hyperthyroidism, reaching around 87% sensitivity and 81% to 83% specificity in cross-validation and 80%/75% in testing. Blood samples also contained most of the expanded thyroid clonotypes (frequency above 0.001), which suggests that blood repertoires may reflect thyroid immune responses. In validation, the model predicted progression to ophthalmopathy a median of around 6.5 months before onset, with 70% to 71% sensitivity and 72.22% specificity.

Ophthalmopathy patients had moderately to severely active disease, Clinical Activity Score of at least 3, NOSPECS grade of at least 4, and duration under 3 months. Patients with uncontrolled infections, other autoimmune diseases, pregnancy or lactation were excluded. Clinical symptoms, serum thyroxine and TRAb, thyroid ultrasound, and orbital computed tomography formed the basis for the diagnoses. PBMCs were separated from over 9 ml of fresh peripheral blood using Ficoll-Paque density gradient centrifugation. Total RNA was extracted with Trizol reagent, and quality was checked on an Agilent 2100 Bioanalyzer. Between the V and J ends, shortened by 11 bases and 0 bases respectively, the junction contains 8 bases. Counted from cysteine to phenylalanine, this CDR3 has 12 amino acids. Of all the DNA, just the CDR3 is kept, 36 bases in frame from base 1. Sequences MDHEN (CDR1) and SYDVKM (CDR2) are obtained from the germline V gene.

This clonotype has at least ten counts. What antigen it recognizes has not been identified. No clone much larger than this one lies a single base away; base qualities are absent. The TCR beta CDR3 regions were amplified from the RNA transcripts. For the first round of RT-PCR on the TCR CDR3, the HTBI primer set was used together with the Qiagen OneStep RT-PCR kit. The libraries were constructed in a second round of multiplex PCR and then size-selected and purified. Paired-end sequencing of the libraries was performed with 100 bp reads on an Illumina HiSeq2000. The authors' analysis ran thus. SOAPnuke was used to process the raw data, with reads discarded if the reads contained adapters or uncalled bases, had a mean Phred below 15, or lacked an exact constant-primer or identifier match. COPE v1.2.5 was used to merge the high-quality paired reads, and each unique nucleotide sequence was defined as a clonotype. MiTCR v1.1 was used to align clonotypes to the IMGT TRBV, TRBD and TRBJ reference segments. The analysis was restricted to V-J combinations with a frequency above 0.0001, which together covered about 99% of the repertoires. The TCS score was defined as F50 (clonal expansion) divided by E x V (chaos), with BLOSUM62-based TCRdist calculated between CDR3 peptides within each V-J. Welch's t-statistics and random forest reduced roughly 500 V-J features to roughly 13, which were used in a naive Bayes classifier (R e1071). Thyroid-blood repertoire similarity was quantified with the Morisita-Horn index. In-frame beta chains were kept once TCRdb had trimmed the public reads at Q25 with fastp and called clones with MiXCR. Here each entry gathers all rows of one CDR3 protein and keeps the most common genes and DNA. The V and J calls come from TCRdb's annotation, not from the publication. This sample gives fewer than 750,000 distinct CDR3 sequences in total; 14% to 15% of them show up just once. The ten top clones hold 4% to 5.5% of the sample.

The sample comprised blood. The chain uses TRBV28 and TRBJ1-3, with the D gene not confidently named. The receptor was derived from a middle-aged woman with Graves' ophthalmopathy. The CDR3 protein: CAVESSGNTIYF. The DNA sequence is TGTGCCGTAGAGAGCTCTGGAAACACCATATATTTT.